The clone carrying this TCR beta chain was counted a few times. The antigen is undetermined. This specimen belongs to a study of tumor-infiltrating lymphocytes in primary liver carcinoma. About the research overall: Participating patients were men and women between 30 and 69 years old. Productive TCRbeta read counts per sample ran from roughly 3.5 to 6.8 million and were similar across tissue types. General observations from the study: Pairs comparing tumor with adjacent tissue or blood overlapped less than pairs drawn from tumor regions.

The researchers produced TCR beta cDNA from 500 to 550 ng total RNA with a constant-region primer. Three rounds of nested multiplex PCR with slightly modified ARM-PCR produced TCR beta libraries. Investigators reported that the first two PCR rounds, at roughly 11 cycles each, used TRBV1-TRBV30 forward primers with a C-beta reverse primer. MiXCR was run by TCRdb on the multiplex PCR reads, yielding one entry per CDR3 protein. The sample holds around 190,000 distinct CDR3 sequences, around 85% seen once. Germline V gives CDR1 MDHEN, CDR2 SYDVKM. The V gene end was trimmed by 7 bases and the J gene end by 6 bases; junction bases not matched to a gene: 19. The CDR3 sequence is 18 residues long. Extraction of RNA together with DNA used 20-30 mg of unsorted bulk tissue. Chronic HBV infection, untreated so far, was present in the patients.

Sequencing was carried out using tumor tissue from primary liver carcinoma. The chain couples TRBV28 to TRBJ2-2; 8 bases align to TRBD2. This clonotype was obtained from a man in his forties with primary liver carcinoma and hepatitis B virus infection. The CDR3 loop is CASTSAGLSAGGAGELFF. The CDR3 DNA sequence: TGTGCCAGCACCTCAGCGGGACTCTCGGCGGGAGGCGCCGGGGAGCTGTTTTTT.